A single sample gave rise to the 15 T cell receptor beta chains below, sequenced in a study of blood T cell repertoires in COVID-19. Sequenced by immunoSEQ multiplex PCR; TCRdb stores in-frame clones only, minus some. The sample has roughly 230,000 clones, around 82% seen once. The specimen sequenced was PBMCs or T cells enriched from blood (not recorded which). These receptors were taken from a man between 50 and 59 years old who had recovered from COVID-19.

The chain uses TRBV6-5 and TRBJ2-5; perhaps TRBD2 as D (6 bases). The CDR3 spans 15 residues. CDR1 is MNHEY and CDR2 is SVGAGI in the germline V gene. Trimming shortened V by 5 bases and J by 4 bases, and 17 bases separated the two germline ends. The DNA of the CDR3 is TGTGCCAGCAGTCCCCCGGGAGTTTGGGCAGAGACCCAGTACTTC. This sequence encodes CASSPPGVWAETQYF.

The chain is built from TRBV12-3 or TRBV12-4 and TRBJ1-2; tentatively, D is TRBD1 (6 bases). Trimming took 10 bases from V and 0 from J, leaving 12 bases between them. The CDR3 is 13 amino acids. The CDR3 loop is CAIRQVPNYGYTF. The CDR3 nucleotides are TGTGCCATTCGACAGGTGCCTAACTATGGCTACACCTTC.

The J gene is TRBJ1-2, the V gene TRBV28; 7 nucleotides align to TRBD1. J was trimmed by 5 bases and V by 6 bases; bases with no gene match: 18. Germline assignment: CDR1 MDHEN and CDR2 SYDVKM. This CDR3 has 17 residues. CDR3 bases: TGTGCCAGCAGCCCCGCTTTTGACAGGGTCAACGCTTATGGCTACACCTTC. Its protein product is CASSPAFDRVNAYGYTF.

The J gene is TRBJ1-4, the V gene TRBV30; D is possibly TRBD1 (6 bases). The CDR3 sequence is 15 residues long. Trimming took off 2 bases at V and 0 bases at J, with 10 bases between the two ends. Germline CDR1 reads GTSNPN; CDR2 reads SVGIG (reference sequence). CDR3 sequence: CAWSPQGTTNEKLFF. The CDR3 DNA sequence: TGTGCCTGGAGTCCTCAGGGGACAACTAATGAAAAACTGTTTTTT.

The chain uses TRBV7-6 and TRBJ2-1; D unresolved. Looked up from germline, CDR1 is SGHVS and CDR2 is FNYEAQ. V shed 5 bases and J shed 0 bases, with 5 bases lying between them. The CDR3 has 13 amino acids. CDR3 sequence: CASSRSSYNEQFF. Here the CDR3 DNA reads TGTGCCAGCAGCCGGAGCTCCTACAATGAGCAGTTCTTC. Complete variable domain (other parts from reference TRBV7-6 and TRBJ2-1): GAGVSQSPRYKVTKRGQDVALRCDPISGHVSLYWYRQALGQGPEFLTYFNYEAQQDKSGLPNDRFSAERPEGSISTLTIQRTEQRDSAMYRCASSRSSYNEQFFGPGTRLTVL.

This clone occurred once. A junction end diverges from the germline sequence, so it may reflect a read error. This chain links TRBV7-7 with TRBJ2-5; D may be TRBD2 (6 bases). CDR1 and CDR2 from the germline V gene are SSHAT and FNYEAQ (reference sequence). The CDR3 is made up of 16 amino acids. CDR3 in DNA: TGTGCTAGCAGCTTAGCAGGTAGCGGACGTCAAGAGACCCAGTACTTC. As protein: CASSLAGSGRQETQYF.

CDR3 amino acids: CASSDPPGTEAFF. CDR3 bases: TGCGCCAGCAGCGACCCACCGGGCACTGAAGCTTTCTTT. The rearrangement joins TRBV5-1 to TRBJ1-1; the D is unclear. From germline, CDR1 is SGHRS and CDR2 YFSETQ. This CDR3 region has 13 residues. V was pared by 4 bases and J by 4 bases, with 11 bases between.

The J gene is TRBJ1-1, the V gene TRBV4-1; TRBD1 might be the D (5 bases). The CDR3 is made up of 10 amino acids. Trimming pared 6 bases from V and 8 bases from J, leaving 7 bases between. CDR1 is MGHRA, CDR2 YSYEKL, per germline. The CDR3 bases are TGCGCCAGCAGTCGGACAGAAGCTTTCTTT. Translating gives CASSRTEAFF.

The CDR3 sequence is CATSDRRLAGELFF. DNA for the CDR3: TGTGCCACCAGTGACCGCCGACTAGCCGGGGAGCTGTTTTTT. The rearrangement links TRBV24-1 to TRBJ2-2; D may be TRBD2 (6 bases). The CDR3 loop spans 14 amino acids. Germline V gene data show CDR1 as KGHDR and CDR2 as SFDVKD. V was shortened by 4 bases and J by 6 bases, with 11 bases between the two germline ends.

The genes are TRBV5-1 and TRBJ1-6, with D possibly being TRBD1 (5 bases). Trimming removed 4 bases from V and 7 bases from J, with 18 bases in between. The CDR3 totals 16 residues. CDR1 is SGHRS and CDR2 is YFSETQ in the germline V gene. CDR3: CASSTQGGGVNSPLHF. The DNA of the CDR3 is TGCGCCAGCAGCACCCAGGGTGGGGGGGTAAATTCACCCCTCCACTTT.

The CDR3 DNA reads as TGTGCCAGCAGTCGAGACCCCAGCGGGAACACCGGGGAGCTGTTTTTT. It yields the protein CASSRDPSGNTGELFF. The chain combines TRBV9 with TRBJ2-2, with TRBD2 as a possible D gene (5 bases). The CDR3 loop spans 16 amino acids. The germline gives CDR1 SGDLS, CDR2 YYNGEE. The V and J ends lost 5 bases and 1 base respectively, with 15 bases between them.

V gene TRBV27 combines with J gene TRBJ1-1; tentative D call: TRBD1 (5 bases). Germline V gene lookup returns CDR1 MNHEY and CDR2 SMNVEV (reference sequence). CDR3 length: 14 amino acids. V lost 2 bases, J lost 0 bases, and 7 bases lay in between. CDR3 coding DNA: TGTGCCAGCAGTTTAAGGGGCCTGAACACTGAAGCTTTCTTT. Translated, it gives CASSLRGLNTEAFF.

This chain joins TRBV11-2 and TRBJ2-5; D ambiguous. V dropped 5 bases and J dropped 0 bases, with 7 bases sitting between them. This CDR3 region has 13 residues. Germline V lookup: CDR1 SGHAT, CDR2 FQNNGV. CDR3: CASSPSYQETQYF. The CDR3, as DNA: TGTGCCAGCAGCCCCTCGTACCAAGAGACCCAGTACTTC.

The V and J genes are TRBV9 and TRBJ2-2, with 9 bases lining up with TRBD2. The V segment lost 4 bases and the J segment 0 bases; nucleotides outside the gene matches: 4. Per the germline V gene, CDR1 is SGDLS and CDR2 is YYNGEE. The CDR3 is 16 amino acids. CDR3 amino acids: CASSILAGPNTGELFF. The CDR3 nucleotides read TGTGCCAGCAGCATTCTAGCGGGACCGAACACCGGGGAGCTGTTTTTT.

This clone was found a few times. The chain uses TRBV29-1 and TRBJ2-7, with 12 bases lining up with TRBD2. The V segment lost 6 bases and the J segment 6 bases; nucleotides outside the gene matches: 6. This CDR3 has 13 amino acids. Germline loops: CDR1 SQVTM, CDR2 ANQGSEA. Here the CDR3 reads CSVRTSGDSEQYF. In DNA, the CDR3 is TGCAGCGTGAGGACTAGCGGGGATAGCGAGCAGTACTTC.